Each of the 23 T cell receptor beta chains below was sequenced from the same sample in a study of blood T cell repertoires in COVID-19. TCRdb keeps only in-frame clones here, not all; method: immunoSEQ multiplex PCR. The data show under 300,000 clones, around 79% seen once. What was sequenced was peripheral blood. All receptors come from a woman aged 80 or over with acute or convalescent COVID-19.

CDR3 residues: CASSLATDRAGYTF. Written as DNA, the CDR3 is TGTGCCAGCAGCTTAGCCACGGACAGGGCTGGCTACACCTTC. The chain uses TRBV7-9 and TRBJ1-2; the match to TRBD1 covers 8 bases. Germline trimming cut 0 bases from V and 7 bases from J; bases unmatched to any gene: 4. CDR1 SEHNR and CDR2 FQNEAQ come from the germline V gene (reference sequence). The CDR3 sequence is 14 residues long.

The chain uses TRBV6-1 and TRBJ2-3; 9 bases are shared with TRBD2. CDR1 is MNHNS, CDR2 SASEGT, per germline. Trimming took 4 bases from V and 0 from J; bases not matched to a gene: 8. The CDR3 runs to 17 residues. The CDR3 sequence: CASSATSGPLSTDTQYF. In DNA form, the CDR3 reads TGTGCCAGCAGTGCGACTAGCGGACCCTTAAGCACAGATACGCAGTATTTT.

A single count supports this clone. The gene calls are TRBV7-2 and TRBJ2-7; tentative D call: TRBD2 (6 bases). Germline assignment: CDR1 SGHTA and CDR2 FQGNSA. V dropped 4 bases and J dropped 2 bases, with 12 bases sitting between them. CDR3 length: 14 residues. This CDR3 reads CASSSGLGTYEQYF. The CDR3 DNA reads TGTGCCAGCAGCTCGGGACTTGGCACCTACGAGCAGTACTTC.

The chain combines TRBV5-1 with TRBJ2-3; tentatively, D is TRBD2 (6 bases). CDR1 is SGHRS, CDR2 YFSETQ, per germline. With 1 base removed from V and 0 bases from J, the gap between germline ends came to 15 bases. CDR3 length: 17 residues. The CDR3 nucleotides are TGCGCCAGCAGCTTGACCCTTAGCGGTTCTAGCACAGATACGCAGTATTTT. Amino acid sequence: CASSLTLSGSSTDTQYF.

The rearrangement links TRBV7-2 to TRBJ1-2; D not resolved. CDR1 is SGHTA and CDR2 is FQGNSA in the germline V gene. V shed 5 bases and J shed 7 bases, with 20 bases lying between them. The CDR3 totals 15 residues. The CDR3 spells CASSEGPGPKAGYTF. CDR3 sequence (DNA): TGTGCCAGCAGCGAAGGCCCGGGTCCCAAGGCTGGCTACACCTTC.

This clone was observed a single time. The chain links TRBV5-1 to TRBJ1-5; no clear D gene. The CDR3 runs 14 residues. CDR1 and CDR2 from the germline V gene are SGHRS and YFSETQ. V shed 2 bases and J shed 4 bases, with 10 bases lying between them. Written as DNA, the CDR3 is TGCGCCAGCAGCTTCGGTAGCGGTAATCAGCCCCAGCATTTT. Translation gives CASSFGSGNQPQHF.

This clone was seen a single time. The identical CDR3 is also encoded by other nucleotide sequences in the sample. V and J are TRBV9 and TRBJ1-4; D not certain. The CDR3 extends over 14 amino acids. V was pared by 2 bases and J by 2 bases, with 7 bases between. CDR1 and CDR2 from the germline V gene are SGDLS and YYNGEE. The CDR3 spells CASSVSATNEKLFF. The DNA for the CDR3 is TGTGCCAGCAGCGTCAGCGCTACTAATGAAAAACTGTTTTTT.

V and J are TRBV6-5 and TRBJ2-5, with D tentatively TRBD2 (5 bases). This CDR3 contains 13 residues. Trimming took 2 bases from V and 5 from J, leaving 9 bases between them. CDR1 and CDR2 from the germline V gene are MNHEY and SVGAGI. CDR3 loop: CASSYAWRETQYF. CDR3 in DNA: TGTGCCAGCAGTTACGCTTGGAGGGAGACCCAGTACTTC.

In DNA form, the CDR3 reads TGTGCCAGCAGTTACTCGGGCAGGGCGAGAGGCACTGAAGCTTTCTTT. Translation gives CASSYSGRARGTEAFF. V gene TRBV6-5 combines with J gene TRBJ1-1; D is possibly TRBD1 (5 bases). Germline values: CDR1 MNHEY, CDR2 SVGAGI. The CDR3 is made up of 16 amino acids. V dropped 0 bases and J dropped 4 bases, with 15 bases sitting between them.

V is TRBV28 and J is TRBJ1-2, with TRBD1 matching 8 bases. V shed 3 bases, J shed 4 bases, and the junction held 4 bases outside the gene matches. The CDR3 length is 14 residues. Germline V gene data show CDR1 as MDHEN and CDR2 as SYDVKM. The CDR3 spells CASSFLTGGYGYTF. The CDR3, as DNA: TGTGCCAGCAGTTTCCTAACAGGGGGCTATGGCTACACCTTC.

The V and J genes are TRBV19 and TRBJ1-2, with D perhaps matching TRBD1 (6 bases). Germline assignment: CDR1 LNHDA and CDR2 SQIVND (reference sequence). The CDR3 contains 14 residues. V lost 3 bases and J lost 4, with 12 bases in between. This chain's CDR3 is CASSIGTGLYGYTF. CDR3 in DNA: TGTGCCAGTAGTATTGGAACAGGGCTCTATGGCTACACCTTC.

This chain connects TRBV21-1 to TRBJ2-1; no DNA check was done on the table's D call, TRBD2. TRBV21-1 is designated a pseudogene. The CDR3 sequence is 18 residues long. CDR3 sequence (DNA): TGTGCCAGCAGCAAGGGGGGCCGCGCTGAGCGGGATTTAAATGAGCAGTTCTTC. This sequence encodes CASSKGGRAERDLNEQFF.

The chain is built from TRBV30 and TRBJ2-1; the D gene is possibly TRBD2 (5 bases). The CDR3 extends over 13 amino acids. V was trimmed by 0 bases and J by 6 bases, leaving 9 bases between them. Per the germline V gene, CDR1 is GTSNPN and CDR2 is SVGIG (reference sequence). CDR3 region: CAWSVLGLNEQFF. CDR3 nucleotide sequence: TGTGCCTGGAGTGTACTAGGACTCAATGAGCAGTTCTTC. Filled out from reference TRBV30 and TRBJ2-1, the complete variable domain reads SQTIHQWPATLVQPVGSPLSLECTVEGTSNPNLYWYRQAAGRGLQLLFYSVGIGQISSEVPQNLSASRPQDRQFILSSKKLLLSDSGFYLCAWSVLGLNEQFFGPGTRLTVL.

Regarding this clone: Additional DNA sequences in this sample encode the identical CDR3. The chain links TRBV7-3 to TRBJ1-2; 10 bases match TRBD1. Germline lookup yields CDR1 SGHTA and CDR2 FQGTGA. The length of the CDR3 is 14 residues. Trimming removed 4 bases from V and 5 bases from J; junction bases left unmatched: 4. The CDR3 region is CASSSGTGEYGYTF. The CDR3 nucleotides read TGTGCCAGCAGCTCCGGGACAGGGGAATATGGCTACACCTTC.

This clone was detected only once. V usage is TRBV6-1 and J usage is TRBJ1-6; D might be TRBD1 (5 bases). V lost 0 bases and J lost 7, with 10 bases in between. CDR1 MNHNS and CDR2 SASEGT come from the germline V gene. The CDR3 has 15 amino acids. Here the CDR3 reads CASSEAGGGNSPLHF. CDR3 coding DNA: TGTGCCAGCAGTGAAGCGGGGGGAGGCAATTCACCCCTCCACTTT.

The rearrangement joins TRBV19 to TRBJ1-5, with a tentative D call TRBD1 (5 bases). The CDR3 sequence is 13 residues long. Germline V CDR1 and CDR2: LNHDA, SQIVND (reference sequence). Trimming took 7 bases from V and 1 from J, leaving 8 bases between them. CDR3 DNA sequence: TGTGCCAGTAATCGGGGGAGCAATCAGCCCCAGCATTTT. Translation gives CASNRGSNQPQHF.

The chain recombines TRBV18 with TRBJ2-1; D might be TRBD2 (6 bases). This CDR3 has 15 amino acids. The ends were cut back, 4 bases at V and 5 bases at J, with 15 bases in the middle. Germline CDR1 is KGHSH and CDR2 is LQKENI. CDR3 bases: TGTGCCAGCTCACTGGGACCTGGGAGGAACAATGAGCAGTTCTTC. Translating gives CASSLGPGRNNEQFF.

A note on this clone: A much larger clone differs by one base, so this may be a read error. The V gene is TRBV6-6, the J gene TRBJ1-1, with D maybe TRBD1 (5 bases). The V end lost 5 bases, the J end lost 0 bases, and 7 bases lay between the germline ends. This CDR3 has 13 amino acids. Germline values: CDR1 MNHNY, CDR2 SVGAGI (reference sequence). CDR3 in DNA: TGTGCCAGCAGTGGACAAATGAACACTGAAGCTTTCTTT. Protein sequence: CASSGQMNTEAFF.

This chain uses TRBV19 with TRBJ2-2; the match to TRBD1 covers 12 bases. The germline CDR1 and CDR2 sequences are LNHDA and SQIVND (reference sequence). V lost 5 bases to trimming and J lost 4 bases; unmatched junction nucleotides: 5. This CDR3 spans 16 amino acids. The CDR3 protein is CASSARDRGLTGELFF. CDR3 sequence (DNA): TGTGCCAGTAGTGCTCGGGACAGGGGGCTCACCGGGGAGCTGTTTTTT.

The chain uses TRBV5-1 and TRBJ2-2, with 7 bases that match TRBD1. This CDR3 spans 13 amino acids. V lost 8 bases to trimming and J lost 2 bases; unmatched junction nucleotides: 3. Germline CDR1 SGHRS, CDR2 YFSETQ. The CDR3 DNA reads as TGCGCCAGACGACAGGGTAACACCGGGGAGCTGTTTTTT. Encoded protein: CARRQGNTGELFF. The variable domain in full, completed from reference TRBV5-1 and TRBJ2-2, reads KAGVTQTPRYLIKTRGQQVTLSCSPISGHRSVSWYQQTPGQGLQFLFEYFSETQRNKGNFPGRFSGRQFSNSRSEMNVSTLELGDSALYLCARRQGNTGELFFGEGSRLTVL.

The CDR3 loop is CASSQYGTGNFNEQFF. The CDR3 bases are TGTGCCAGCAGCCAGTACGGGACAGGGAACTTCAATGAGCAGTTCTTC. The chain recombines TRBV3-1 (or the pseudogene TRBV3-2) with TRBJ2-1; 9 bases map to TRBD1. Germline trimming cut 3 bases from V and 6 bases from J; bases unmatched to any gene: 9. The CDR3 totals 16 residues. The V gene's germline CDR1 is LGHDT and CDR2 YNNKEL (reference sequence).

The chain combines TRBV3-1 (or the pseudogene TRBV3-2) with TRBJ1-1; no firm D call. This CDR3 contains 15 residues. The V end lost 4 bases, the J end lost 0 bases, and 12 bases lay between the germline ends. The V gene's germline CDR1 is LGHDT and CDR2 YNNKEL (reference sequence). This CDR3 is CASSPQGGLNTEAFF. CDR3 in DNA: TGTGCCAGCAGCCCCCAAGGCGGGTTGAACACTGAAGCTTTCTTT.

The chain is built from TRBV7-8 and TRBJ2-3; 7 bases are a match to TRBD1. Trimming took 5 bases from V and 3 from J; bases not matched to a gene: 14. The CDR3 sequence is 17 residues long. Germline values: CDR1 SGHVS, CDR2 FQNEAQ. CDR3: CASSKTTGLLATDTQYF. CDR3 sequence (DNA): TGTGCCAGCAGCAAAACGACAGGGTTGTTAGCAACAGATACGCAGTATTTT.